The 20 T cell receptor beta chains below were found in one sample sequenced in a study of T cells in Graves' hyperthyroidism and ophthalmopathy (dated by TCRdb to between 2019 and 2020). The library was obtained by multiplex PCR. Sequenced using an Illumina HiSeq 2000. The TCR beta CDR3 regions were amplified from the RNA transcripts. A first-round RT-PCR of the TCR CDR3 used the HTBI primer set with the Qiagen OneStep RT-PCR kit. Starting from the raw public reads, TCRdb applied fastp trimming at Q25, assembled clones with MiXCR and retained in-frame beta chains. Each entry is one CDR3 protein sequence, shown with its most common DNA and genes. The sample yields under 700,000 distinct CDR3 sequences; 15% to 20% were counted once. About 20% of the sample is taken by the ten largest. The specimen was blood. The receptors here all came from a young woman with Graves' hyperthyroidism.

This clonotype was observed many times. The chain recombines TRBV28 with TRBJ2-7; TRBD1 matches at 9 bases. This CDR3 spans 15 amino acids. In germline, CDR1 is MDHEN, CDR2 SYDVKM. V gave up 6 bases and J gave up 0 bases; unmatched junction bases: 6. In DNA, the CDR3 is TGTGCCAGCAGCCCCGGGACAGGGTTCTCCTACGAGCAGTACTTC. This gives the protein CASSPGTGFSYEQYF. Full variable domain (remainder filled in from reference TRBV28 and TRBJ2-7): DVKVTQSSRYLVKRTGEKVFLECVQDMDHENMFWYRQDPGLGLRLIYFSYDVKMKEKGDIPEGYSVSREKKERFSLILESASTNQTSMYLCASSPGTGFSYEQYFGPGTRLTVT.

V is TRBV24-1 and J is TRBJ2-1, with 8 bases that match TRBD1. CDR3 length equals 15 residues. Trimming took 2 bases from V and 8 from J; bases not matched to a gene: 7. CDR1 is KGHDR and CDR2 is SFDVKD in the germline V gene. The CDR3 reads CATSDYRQGIDEQFF. The CDR3 DNA sequence: TGTGCCACCAGTGATTACCGACAGGGGATCGATGAGCAGTTCTTC.

This clonotype was observed at least ten times. The chain joins TRBV5-8 to TRBJ2-7, with 9 bases aligning to TRBD1. The J segment lost 2 bases and the V segment lost 4 bases, leaving 7 bases of the junction unmatched. Germline V gene sequence: CDR1 SGHTS, CDR2 YDEGEE. This CDR3 is built from 15 residues. Here the CDR3 reads CASSEGTGIPYEQYF. Written as DNA, the CDR3 is TGTGCCAGCAGCGAGGGGACAGGGATTCCCTACGAGCAGTACTTC. The variable domain in full, completed from reference TRBV5-8 and TRBJ2-7, reads EAGVTQSPTHLIKTRGQQATLRCSPISGHTSVYWYQQALGLGLQFLLWYDEGEERNRGNFPPRFSGRQFPNYSSELNVNALELEDSALYLCASSEGTGIPYEQYFGPGTRLTVT.

This clonotype has a handful of counts. The V call is TRBV2, the J call TRBJ1-5; D possibly corresponds to TRBD1 (5 bases). Trimming removed 4 bases from V and 8 bases from J, with 18 bases in between. In germline, CDR1 is SNHLY, CDR2 FYNNEI. This CDR3 is 15 amino acids long. CDR3 residues: CASSATMGGIEPQHF. The CDR3 nucleotides are TGTGCCAGCAGTGCGACAATGGGGGGGATAGAGCCCCAGCATTTT.

The CDR3 DNA sequence: TGTGCCAGCAGTTTAGAAGTAAGCGGTGTCCATACGCAGTATTTT. Translated: CASSLEVSGVHTQYF. This chain uses TRBV27 with TRBJ2-3; TRBD2 is a possible D gene (5 bases). There are 15 residues in the CDR3. CDR1 and CDR2 (germline): MNHEY, SMNVEV (reference sequence). V was pared by 2 bases and J by 7 bases, with 16 bases between.

This clonotype was seen a few times. The chain has TRBV7-2 and TRBJ2-3; perhaps TRBD2 as D (5 bases). Germline CDR1 is SGHTA and CDR2 is FQGNSA. CDR3 length: 12 amino acids. Deletions cut 5 bases from V and 11 bases from J, with 14 bases between. For the CDR3, the DNA is TGTGCCAGCAGCAACTCGGACGGGATGCAGTATTTT. Translating it yields CASSNSDGMQYF. Looking up the rest from reference TRBV7-2 and TRBJ2-3 gives the full variable domain: GAGVSQSPSNKVTEKGKDVELRCDPISGHTALYWYRQSLGQGLEFLIYFQGNSAPDKSGLPSDRFSAERTGGSVSTLTIQRTQQEDSAVYLCASSNSDGMQYFGPGTRLTVL.

This chain uses TRBV24-1 with TRBJ2-1; the match to TRBD2 covers 15 bases. Trimming at V came to 4 bases and at J to 10 bases, leaving 7 bases not matched to a gene. The CDR3 sequence is 16 residues long. Germline assignment: CDR1 KGHDR and CDR2 SFDVKD. The CDR3 reads CATSDRTSGRAREQFF. Written as DNA, the CDR3 is TGTGCCACCAGTGACCGGACTAGCGGGAGGGCCCGGGAGCAGTTCTTC.

This chain uses TRBV29-1 with TRBJ2-1; possible D gene TRBD2, 6 bases. Germline CDR1 reads SQVTM; CDR2 reads ANQGSEA. V was cut by 3 bases and J by 0 bases, with 18 bases left in between. The CDR3 sequence is 17 residues long. CDR3 amino acids: CSVELASDKSSYNEQFF. The CDR3 DNA is TGCAGCGTTGAGCTCGCTAGCGACAAAAGCTCCTACAATGAGCAGTTCTTC.

The chain has TRBV6-5 and TRBJ2-1; D perhaps matches TRBD1 (5 bases). This CDR3 has 14 amino acids. The germline V gene has CDR1 MNHEY and CDR2 SVGAGI. V lost 4 bases and J 4 bases, leaving 11 bases between the germline ends. CDR3 bases: TGTGCCAGCAGTTTTGACAGACAATACAATGAGCAGTTCTTC. Translated: CASSFDRQYNEQFF.

The rearrangement joins TRBV4-1 to TRBJ2-5; D gene ambiguous. The CDR3 sequence is 18 residues long. V was pared by 0 bases and J by 5 bases, with 22 bases between. Germline V lookup: CDR1 MGHRA, CDR2 YSYEKL. The CDR3 region is CASSQENRTGLPYETQYF. The CDR3 DNA reads as TGCGCCAGCAGCCAAGAGAACCGAACCGGGTTACCCTACGAGACCCAGTACTTC.

This chain uses TRBV6-1 with TRBJ1-1; the match to TRBD1 covers 11 bases. Germline V gene data show CDR1 as MNHNS and CDR2 as SASEGT. This CDR3 region has 15 residues. The V segment lost 6 bases and the J segment 5 bases; nucleotides outside the gene matches: 8. Here the CDR3 DNA reads TGTGCCAGCAGGACCGGACAGGGGGCTAGGACTGAAGCTTTCTTT. Translating gives CASRTGQGARTEAFF.

The table lists this clonotype with a count of one. This may be a read error, as it is one base from a much larger clone. Because it lacks the conserved phenylalanine or tryptophan at the end, this CDR3 is likely a read error. The rearrangement joins TRBV15 to TRBJ2-7, with 11 bases that match TRBD2. Germline CDR1 and CDR2: LNHNV and YYDKDF (reference sequence). CDR3 length equals 16 residues. Trimming took 5 bases from V and 7 from J; bases not matched to a gene: 13. Here the CDR3 reads CATSVHTSGSSREQYL. DNA of the CDR3: TGTGCCACCAGCGTCCACACTAGCGGGAGTTCTCGGGAGCAGTACCTC.

The V call is TRBV6-1, the J call TRBJ2-7, with 12 bases aligning to TRBD1. The ends lost 8 bases at V and 4 bases at J; junction bases unmatched: 21. CDR1 is MNHNS and CDR2 is SASEGT in the germline V gene. The CDR3 covers 19 residues. CDR3 sequence (DNA): TGTGCCAGCCTCCCCCGGACCGCGCCTGGGACAGGGGGCGCGTACGAGCAGTACTTC. Translation: CASLPRTAPGTGGAYEQYF.

In its sample, this clonotype was seen many times. The J gene is TRBJ1-1, the V gene TRBV30; D is undetermined. This CDR3 is 11 amino acids long. CDR1 and CDR2 (germline): GTSNPN, SVGIG (reference sequence). Deletions cut 5 bases from V and 5 bases from J, with 9 bases between. CDR3 region: CAWDDRTEAFF. The CDR3, as DNA: TGTGCCTGGGATGATAGGACTGAAGCTTTCTTT. Supplemented by reference TRBV30 and TRBJ1-1, the full variable domain reads SQTIHQWPATLVQPVGSPLSLECTVEGTSNPNLYWYRQAAGRGLQLLFYSVGIGQISSEVPQNLSASRPQDRQFILSSKKLLLSDSGFYLCAWDDRTEAFFGQGTRLTVV.

The genes are TRBV12-3 or TRBV12-4 and TRBJ1-2; 9 positions match TRBD1. The CDR3 loop spans 14 amino acids. Trimming cost V 6 bases and J 7 bases; bases outside gene matches: 9. CDR3 coding DNA: TGTGCCAGCAGGGGACAGGGACTGAGGGGTGGCTACACCTTC. This gives the protein CASRGQGLRGGYTF.

This clonotype came up many times. The V gene is TRBV10-1, the J gene TRBJ2-7, with no clear D. Per the germline V gene, CDR1 is WNHNN and CDR2 is SYGVQD (reference sequence). Trimming pared 5 bases from V and 2 bases from J, leaving 10 bases between. This CDR3 is 13 amino acids long. The chain's CDR3 is CASSPGLAYEQYF. The CDR3 DNA reads as TGCGCCAGCAGTCCCGGTCTTGCCTACGAGCAGTACTTC.

In this sample, this clonotype turned up once. The rearrangement joins TRBV19 to TRBJ1-1; D perhaps matches TRBD1 (6 bases). Trimming left V 1 base short and J 8 bases short, with 14 bases between. Per germline, CDR1 LNHDA and CDR2 SQIVND (reference sequence). This CDR3 region has 14 residues. The CDR3 sequence is CASSIGGTGPEAFF. CDR3 coding DNA: TGTGCCAGTAGTATAGGGGGAACAGGGCCCGAAGCTTTCTTT.

This clonotype was seen many times. This chain uses TRBV28 with TRBJ2-3, with a possible D match to TRBD2 (6 bases). V gave up 2 bases and J gave up 3 bases, with 27 bases separating them. The CDR3 is 20 residues long. In germline, CDR1 is MDHEN, CDR2 SYDVKM. In DNA form, the CDR3 reads TGTGCCAGCAGTTTAGAAGGGTTCCTCCCCGGGGGAACACCTACAGATACGCAGTATTTT. This translates into CASSLEGFLPGGTPTDTQYF.

This clonotype was observed at least ten times. The genes are TRBV7-9 and TRBJ2-7; D possibly corresponds to TRBD2 (5 bases). V gave up 0 bases and J gave up 1 base, with 10 bases separating them. Germline CDR1 SEHNR, CDR2 FQNEAQ (reference sequence). The CDR3 has 15 residues. The CDR3 sequence is CASSLAPSPSYEQYF. CDR3 nucleotide sequence: TGTGCCAGCAGCTTAGCGCCTAGCCCATCCTACGAGCAGTACTTC.

This clonotype came up many times. V is TRBV7-9 and J is TRBJ2-7; TRBD2 is a possible D gene (6 bases). The CDR3 is made up of 13 amino acids. V was shortened by 3 bases and J by 5 bases, with 11 bases between the two germline ends. The germline CDR1 and CDR2 sequences are SEHNR and FQNEAQ (reference sequence). The CDR3 nucleotides read TGTGCCAGCAGCTTTCCGGGAGAACACGAGCAGTACTTC. It encodes CASSFPGEHEQYF.